One TCR beta chain is described in this entry. Trimming cost V 3 bases and J 6 bases, with 11 bases left between them. This CDR3 has 12 amino acids. Per germline, CDR1 SQVTM and CDR2 ANQGSEA. Sequencing used immunoSEQ multiplex PCR; TCRdb keeps in-frame clones, though not all of them. This table holds some 2 million clones, about 95% found once. This record belongs to a study of shared clonotypes between healthy human individuals. Study information: Sampling drew on donors who were two women and a few men aged 18 to 49.

Naive CD8 populations comprised CD45RO-negative cells positively selected for CCR7, excluding terminally differentiated effector memory CD45RA+ cells. The V call is TRBV29-1, the J call TRBJ1-1; D remains ambiguous. The TCR was taken from a man aged 18 to 29 in good health. The specimen was naive CD8+ T cells sorted from blood. The CDR3 sequence: CSVELETAEAFF. Here the CDR3 DNA reads TGCAGCGTTGAGCTGGAAACTGCTGAAGCTTTCTTT.